The TCR beta chain under discussion was sequenced for a study of cytomegalovirus exposure and HLA in healthy donors. Study-level points and caveats: Later analysis identified several of the most significant clusters that appeared linked to common viral pathogens.

Germline-derived CDR1 and CDR2 are MNHNS and SASEGT. The trim removed 2 bases at V and 4 bases at J, leaving 9 bases unmatched. There are 17 residues in the CDR3. Both 60 Vbeta primers and 13 Jbeta primers went into the PCR. Assay used: immunoSEQ multiplex PCR; TCRdb lists only in-frame clones, some missing. Of roughly 150,000 clones listed, roughly 70% were seen once; the top ten hold 8% to 13%. Concerning this clone itself: The antigen is unknown.

The sequenced material came from PBMCs. The TCR originated in a man under 40 in good health and CMV-seropositive. The chain uses TRBV6-1 and TRBJ2-1, with 9 bases identical to TRBD2. In DNA form, the CDR3 reads TGTGCCAGCAGTGAATGGGAATCGGGACTAGCATACAATGAGCAGTTCTTC. It is translated as CASSEWESGLAYNEQFF.